The sample holds many counts of the clone carrying this T cell receptor (beta chain). In the library, unique molecular identifiers were attached to individual cDNA molecules. TCRdb re-analysed the RACE reads in MiXCR, keeping a single row per CDR3 protein. The data contain about 98,000 distinct CDR3 sequences, about a tenth of them seen just once; the ten biggest clones take up around 3.1%. Time point specified: pre-sensitization, week 0. Treatment indicated: therapeutic diphenylcyclopropenone sensitization with weekly scalp DPC. The data derive from a study of human T cells and chemical hapten exposure. Study-wide background: Sensitization involved placing 2% DPC onto a 2 cm by 2 cm region of upper inner arm skin.

Trimming cost V 2 bases and J 7 bases; bases outside gene matches: 4. The CDR3 consists of 14 residues. CDR1 and CDR2 (germline): MNHEY, SMNVEV (reference sequence). The receptor's source is a woman aged 55-70 years with alopecia areata. Some clones in this sample may be carry-over from other donors' samples. The sequencing here drew on whole blood, taken in connection with sensitization to the hapten diphenylcyclopropenone (DPC). The J gene is TRBJ1-5, the V gene TRBV27; 8 positions agree with TRBD1. The CDR3 sequence: CASSLARGHQPQHF. CDR3 nucleotides: TGTGCCAGCAGTTTAGCCAGGGGGCACCAGCCCCAGCATTTT.